This T cell receptor beta chain emerged from a study of cytomegalovirus exposure and HLA in healthy donors. As for the study in general: Earlier results showed some 120 million unique TCR beta sequences derived from roughly 180 million T cells. Caucasian-associated ancestry cluster membership applied to about four fifths of several hundred genotyped donors.

PCR used 60 Vbeta primers and 13 Jbeta primers. Clones were sequenced by immunoSEQ multiplex PCR, and TCRdb holds only the in-frame ones, with some missing. The table lists some 180,000 clones, around 82% of them singletons. The CDR3 sequence is 17 residues long. Germline V gene data show CDR1 as SGHTA and CDR2 as FQGNSA. The J segment lost 2 bases and the V segment lost 6 bases, leaving 9 bases of the junction unmatched. This clone appeared a few times. Its antigen is still unknown. Study conclusions and caveats: Being indistinguishable, some V segments were excluded, TRBV6-2 and TRBV6-3 among them.

Sequenced material: PBMCs. The chain employs TRBV7-2 and TRBJ2-3; 12 bases are shared with TRBD2. The origin of this receptor is a woman in her 30s in good health and CMV-seropositive. The CDR3, as DNA: TGTGCCAGCAGGAACAAGAGGACTAGCGGGGTCACAGATACGCAGTATTTT. This translates into CASRNKRTSGVTDTQYF.